This TCR beta chain was obtained from a study of T cell responses to AZD1222 COVID-19 vaccine. Study-level findings and limits: Repertoire samples came only from after the peak T cell response. Two doses of AZD1222 preceded a rise in Spike-specific TCR breadth and depth. Regions left unmutated in variants are reportedly the target of nearly half of spike-specific TCRs. CD4 TCRs linked to vaccination spanned spike, dominating at 160-218 and 743-854.

Clones were sequenced by immunoSEQ multiplex PCR, and TCRdb holds only the in-frame ones, with some missing. This sample yields about 110,000 clones, of which around 82% are seen a single time; around 6.2% belongs to the top ten. With respect to this clone: What it recognizes is unknown.

The sequence was collected from an adult in good health. The sample in question was peripheral blood, obtained on day 0 of AZD1222 vaccination.

The CDR3: CASRGGSSLSQFF. As DNA, the CDR3 is TGTGCCAGCAGAGGAGGTTCTAGTTTGTCGCAGTTCTTC. V and J are TRBV6-6 and TRBJ2-1, with D possibly matching TRBD2 (5 bases). Germline V gives CDR1 MNHNY, CDR2 SVGAGI (reference sequence). Trimming cost V 6 bases and J 12 bases, with 18 bases left between them. CDR3 length: 13 amino acids.